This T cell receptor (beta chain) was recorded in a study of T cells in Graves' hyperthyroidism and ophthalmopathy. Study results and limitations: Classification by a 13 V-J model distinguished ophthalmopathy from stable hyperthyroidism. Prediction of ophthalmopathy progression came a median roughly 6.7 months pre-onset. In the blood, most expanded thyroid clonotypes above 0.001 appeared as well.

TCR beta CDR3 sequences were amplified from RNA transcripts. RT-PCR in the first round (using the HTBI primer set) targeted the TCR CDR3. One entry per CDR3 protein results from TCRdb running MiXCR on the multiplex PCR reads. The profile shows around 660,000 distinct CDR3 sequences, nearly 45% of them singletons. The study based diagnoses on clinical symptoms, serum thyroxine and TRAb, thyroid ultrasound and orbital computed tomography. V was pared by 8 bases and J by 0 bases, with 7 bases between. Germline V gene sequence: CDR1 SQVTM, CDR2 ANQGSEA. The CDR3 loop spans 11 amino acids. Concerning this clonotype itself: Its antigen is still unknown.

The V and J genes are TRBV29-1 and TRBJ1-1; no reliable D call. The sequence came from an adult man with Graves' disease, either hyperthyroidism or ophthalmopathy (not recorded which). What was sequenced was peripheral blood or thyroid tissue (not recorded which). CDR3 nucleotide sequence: TGCAGCCGTACGGTGAACACTGAAGCTTTCTTT. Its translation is CSRTVNTEAFF.